The 26 T cell receptor beta chains below were found in one sample sequenced in a study of CD8+ T cells in alopecia areata (dated by TCRdb to 2016 to 2019). The library was obtained by the immunoSEQ multiplex PCR assay. For TCR sequencing, RNA was extracted from every sample and reverse transcribed into cDNA to serve as template. TCRdb re-hosts the immuneACCESS table, in-frame sequences only. Its copies lack some clones; in the studies checked, an unresolved V gene accounts for under half of them, and the cause for the rest is not known. The sample table holds about 140,000 clones, of which 75% to 85% were seen once. The ten largest make up roughly 25% of the sample. The sample's time point label, decoded: around 4 weeks on oral tofacitinib. This specimen's treatment or condition label, interpreted: oral pan-JAK inhibitor, 5-10 mg twice daily. The sample in question was CD8+ T cells sorted from blood, obtained at week 4, from a patient treated with tofacitinib. The receptors stem from a human donor with alopecia areata.

The chain joins TRBV7-2 to TRBJ2-1; D is unresolved. With 4 bases removed from V and 13 bases from J, the gap between germline ends came to 14 bases. In germline, CDR1 is SGHTA, CDR2 FQGNSA. The CDR3 runs to 12 residues. The CDR3 is CASSYDLRLQFF. For the CDR3, the DNA is TGTGCCAGCAGCTACGACCTGCGGCTTCAGTTCTTC.

Here the CDR3 DNA reads TGTGCCAGCAGTTACGACGGGACAGATACGCAGTATTTT. Its protein is CASSYDGTDTQYF. The rearrangement joins TRBV6-6 to TRBJ2-3; D is unresolved. Germline lookup yields CDR1 MNHNY and CDR2 SVGAGI (reference sequence). Trimming shortened V by 2 bases and J by 3 bases, and 6 bases separated the two germline ends. The CDR3 contains 13 residues.

This clone was seen just once. V and J are TRBV4-1 and TRBJ2-1, with a tentative D call TRBD2 (6 bases). Deletions cut 6 bases from V and 7 bases from J, with 19 bases between. The CDR3 consists of 15 residues. Germline CDR1 MGHRA, CDR2 YSYEKL. CDR3: CASRLRDSLSNEQFF. DNA of the CDR3: TGCGCCAGCAGACTCCGGGACTCCCTTTCGAATGAGCAGTTCTTC.

The V call is TRBV19, the J call TRBJ2-7, with 8 bases identical to TRBD1. The junction had 3 bases not matched to a gene; V was cut back by 3 bases and J by 2 bases. The CDR3 is 14 amino acids. Germline lookup yields CDR1 LNHDA and CDR2 SQIVND (reference sequence). CDR3: CASSIGQGTYEQYF. CDR3 in DNA: TGTGCCAGTAGTATCGGACAGGGAACCTACGAGCAGTACTTC.

The gene calls are TRBV7-2 and TRBJ2-5; TRBD1 aligns across 7 bases. Trimming removed 5 bases from V and 2 bases from J; junction bases left unmatched: 17. The CDR3 is 18 amino acids. Germline loops: CDR1 SGHTA, CDR2 FQGNSA. CDR3 region: CASSVSSVGDSHQETQYF. CDR3 sequence (DNA): TGTGCCAGCAGCGTCAGCAGCGTGGGGGACAGTCATCAAGAGACCCAGTACTTC.

This chain uses TRBV29-1 with TRBJ2-5; D gene unclear. Trimming cost V 6 bases and J 6 bases, with 26 bases left between them. The CDR3 loop spans 16 amino acids. Germline loops: CDR1 SQVTM, CDR2 ANQGSEA. CDR3 in DNA: TGCAGCGTGACCCCTCGACTGAAACCGATCGACAAGACCCAGTACTTC. This encodes CSVTPRLKPIDKTQYF.

J is TRBJ2-7 and V is TRBV29-1; D ambiguous. Trimming stripped 3 bases from V and 3 bases from J, with 6 bases between. CDR3 length equals 11 residues. Per germline, CDR1 SQVTM and CDR2 ANQGSEA. The CDR3 reads CSVDTGYEQYF. CDR3 in DNA: TGCAGCGTTGATACGGGCTACGAGCAGTACTTC.

The J gene is TRBJ2-3, the V gene TRBV11-2; 12 bases align to TRBD2. The CDR3 has 18 residues. The germline gives CDR1 SGHAT, CDR2 FQNNGV. V lost 0 bases and J lost 0; bases outside the gene matches: 4. The CDR3 DNA follows: TGTGCCAGCAGCTTAGACGGACTAGCGGGGCTGAGCACAGATACGCAGTATTTT. It codes for CASSLDGLAGLSTDTQYF.

This clone has a single count. The J gene is TRBJ2-7, the V gene TRBV13; D possibly uses TRBD1 or TRBD2 (5 bases each). From germline, CDR1 is PRHDT and CDR2 FYEKMQ (reference sequence). V lost 7 bases to trimming and J lost 4 bases, with 17 bases between them. The CDR3 totals 14 residues. The CDR3 protein is CASTLRRGEYEQYF. The CDR3 nucleotides read TGTGCCAGCACCCTCCGACGGGGCGAATACGAGCAGTACTTC.

This clone has just a few counts. The chain uses TRBV7-2 and TRBJ2-3; no clear D. The CDR3 is 15 amino acids. Looked up from germline, CDR1 is SGHTA and CDR2 is FQGNSA. Between the trimmed V and J ends, which lost 3 bases and 3 bases, there was a span of 13 bases. The CDR3 reads CASSFVNALTDTQYF. Here the CDR3 DNA reads TGTGCCAGCAGCTTTGTCAACGCCTTAACAGATACGCAGTATTTT.

The CDR3, as DNA: TGTGCCAGCAGCCCCTACTCCGGGGGCCGAAATGAAAAACTGTTTTTT. Translated: CASSPYSGGRNEKLFF. This chain uses TRBV9 with TRBJ1-4; D is perhaps TRBD1 (6 bases). The CDR3 loop spans 16 amino acids. V gave up 4 bases and J gave up 5 bases, with 18 bases separating them. CDR1 and CDR2 (germline): SGDLS, YYNGEE. Together with reference TRBV9 and TRBJ1-4, the CDR3 gives the full variable domain: DSGVTQTPKHLITATGQRVTLRCSPRSGDLSVYWYQQSLDQGLQFLIQYYNGEERAKGNILERFSAQQFPDLHSELNLSSLELGDSALYFCASSPYSGGRNEKLFFGSGTQLSVL.

The V gene is TRBV4-3, the J gene TRBJ2-7, with unresolved D. V lost 0 bases, J lost 2 bases, and 8 bases lay in between. The length of the CDR3 is 14 residues. CDR1 is LGHNA, CDR2 YSLEER, per germline. CDR3 sequence reads: CASSQDAGTYEQYF. CDR3 sequence (DNA): TGCGCCAGCAGCCAAGACGCAGGTACCTACGAGCAGTACTTC.

The chain couples TRBV2 to TRBJ2-1, with D perhaps being TRBD1 or TRBD2 (6 bases each). This CDR3 has 15 residues. Germline loops: CDR1 SNHLY, CDR2 FYNNEI. Trimming left V 0 bases short and J 2 bases short, with 8 bases between. CDR3 in amino acids: CASSEAGGAYNEQFF. The CDR3 DNA reads TGTGCCAGCAGTGAAGCCGGGGGCGCCTACAATGAGCAGTTCTTC.

The J gene is TRBJ2-1, the V gene TRBV13; 10 bases map to TRBD1. The V segment lost 5 bases and the J segment 5 bases; nucleotides outside the gene matches: 6. CDR1 PRHDT and CDR2 FYEKMQ come from the germline V gene (reference sequence). The CDR3 contains 15 residues. CDR3 protein: CASSTGDRGHNEQFF. DNA for the CDR3: TGTGCCAGCAGCACCGGGGACAGGGGTCACAATGAGCAGTTCTTC.

This clone has just one count. The rearrangement uses TRBV5-1 and TRBJ2-5, with D possibly matching TRBD2 (6 bases). This CDR3 has 16 amino acids. Trimming took off 1 base at V and 1 base at J, with 14 bases between the two ends. CDR1 SGHRS and CDR2 YFSETQ come from the germline V gene. The CDR3 region is CASSLRRDLFQETQYF. CDR3 coding DNA: TGCGCCAGCAGCTTGAGGCGGGACCTATTCCAAGAGACCCAGTACTTC. The complete variable domain, with remaining parts taken from reference TRBV5-1 and TRBJ2-5, reads KAGVTQTPRYLIKTRGQQVTLSCSPISGHRSVSWYQQTPGQGLQFLFEYFSETQRNKGNFPGRFSGRQFSNSRSEMNVSTLELGDSALYLCASSLRRDLFQETQYFGPGTRLLVL.

The rearrangement joins TRBV4-2 to TRBJ2-5; TRBD2 matches at 8 bases. This CDR3 spans 16 amino acids. Germline CDR1 is LGHNA and CDR2 is YNFKEQ. V was pared by 0 bases and J by 2 bases, with 5 bases of the junction left unmatched. The DNA of the CDR3 is TGTGCCAGCAGCCAAGAAAATAGCGGGGTACAAGAGACCCAGTACTTC. Translated, it gives CASSQENSGVQETQYF.

This sequence joins TRBV2 and TRBJ2-3; D gene unclear. Germline V lookup: CDR1 SNHLY, CDR2 FYNNEI. V was pared by 8 bases and J by 6 bases, with 12 bases between. The CDR3 length is 12 residues. The CDR3 DNA sequence: TGTGCCAGCTATGTGAACGGGGATACGCAGTATTTT. This encodes CASYVNGDTQYF.

This rearrangement joins TRBV10-2 to TRBJ1-1, with TRBD1 as a possible D gene (5 bases). V lost 4 bases and J lost 4, with 10 bases in between. CDR1 is WSHSY, CDR2 SAAADI, per germline. This CDR3 spans 13 amino acids. The CDR3 DNA sequence: TGCGCCAGCAGTGCTAGGGGTTCCACTGAAGCTTTCTTT. It codes for CASSARGSTEAFF.

There are a few counts of this clone. The chain recombines TRBV7-2 with TRBJ2-1; D is undetermined. CDR3 size: 12 residues. Germline-derived CDR1 and CDR2 are SGHTA and FQGNSA. Trimming pared 0 bases from V and 4 bases from J, leaving 1 base between. The CDR3 sequence: CASSLAYNEQFF. As DNA, the CDR3 is TGTGCCAGCAGCTTAGCTTACAATGAGCAGTTCTTC.

In this sample, this clone turned up a few times. The chain employs TRBV5-6 and TRBJ1-4; D is uncertain. There are 13 residues in the CDR3. CDR1 is SGHDT and CDR2 is YYEEEE in the germline V gene. V lost 1 base, J lost 12 bases, and 13 bases lay in between. The CDR3 nucleotides are TGTGCCAGCAGCTTGTCCCCAACAAGCGAACTGTTTTTT. Its protein is CASSLSPTSELFF.

The rearrangement joins TRBV11-2 to TRBJ1-5, with D perhaps matching TRBD1 (5 bases). Per germline, CDR1 SGHAT and CDR2 FQNNGV. V gave up 5 bases and J gave up 5 bases, with 13 bases separating them. The CDR3 consists of 14 residues. CDR3 nucleotide sequence: TGTGCCAGCAGCCACGGAGGGGATTATCAGCCCCAGCATTTT. This gives the protein CASSHGGDYQPQHF. The full variable domain, its missing parts supplied by reference TRBV11-2 and TRBJ1-5, is EAGVAQSPRYKIIEKRQSVAFWCNPISGHATLYWYQQILGQGPKLLIQFQNNGVVDDSQLPKDRFSAERLKGVDSTLKIQPAKLEDSAVYLCASSHGGDYQPQHFGDGTRLSIL.

This clone was seen only once. The CDR3 coding sequence is TGTGCCAGCAGCTTGGGGGGAGCAGGAGATACGCAGTATTTT. Translation gives CASSLGGAGDTQYF. J is TRBJ2-3 and V is TRBV5-4; a possible D gene is TRBD2 (5 bases). The CDR3 has 14 residues. Between the trimmed V and J ends, which lost 0 bases and 5 bases, there was a span of 10 bases. Per the germline V gene, CDR1 is SGHNT and CDR2 is YYREEE (reference sequence).

The chain joins TRBV2 to TRBJ2-7; TRBD1 aligns across 10 bases. Germline lookup yields CDR1 SNHLY and CDR2 FYNNEI. Trimming took 7 bases from V and 0 from J; bases not matched to a gene: 18. The CDR3 length is 19 residues. CDR3 DNA sequence: TGTGCCAGCACCTCCCCCGGGACAGGGGCAAACCGAATCTCCTACGAGCAGTACTTC. Its protein product is CASTSPGTGANRISYEQYF.

This clone was detected once. J is TRBJ2-1 and V is TRBV7-2, with a tentative D call TRBD2 (7 bases). The CDR3 totals 15 residues. V was pared by 3 bases and J by 9 bases, with 18 bases between. In germline, CDR1 is SGHTA, CDR2 FQGNSA. CDR3 in amino acids: CASSFGAREGGEQFF. As DNA, the CDR3 is TGTGCCAGCAGCTTTGGTGCTAGGGAGGGGGGTGAGCAGTTCTTC.

The V call is TRBV6-6, the J call TRBJ1-1, with TRBD1 matching over 7 bases. V shed 6 bases and J 5 bases; nucleotides not matched to a gene: 9. Per the germline V gene, CDR1 is MNHNY and CDR2 is SVGAGI (reference sequence). This CDR3 has 14 amino acids. In DNA, the CDR3 is TGTGCCAGCAGCCTCAGACAGGGAGGGACTGAAGCTTTCTTT. Protein sequence: CASSLRQGGTEAFF.

V is TRBV29-1 and J is TRBJ1-3; D not resolved. The CDR3 is made up of 14 amino acids. From germline, CDR1 is SQVTM and CDR2 ANQGSEA. The V end lost 6 bases, the J end lost 0 bases, and 12 bases lay between the germline ends. CDR3 bases: TGCAGCGTGACTTACGGTTACTCTGGAAACACCATATATTTT. Encoded protein: CSVTYGYSGNTIYF.